Listed below are T cell receptor beta chains from one sample, sequenced in a study of T cells in Graves' hyperthyroidism and ophthalmopathy. MiXCR, run by TCRdb on the multiplex PCR reads, gives a single entry per CDR3 protein. Found here are about 600,000 distinct CDR3 sequences, roughly 15% of them singletons; the top ten hold 12%. Sequencing input: blood. All receptors derive from a woman aged 45 to 65 with Graves' ophthalmopathy. The CDR3 runs from the conserved cysteine through the conserved F or W. Fields, in order: J gene, clone size, D gene, V gene, CDR3 protein, CDR3 DNA. The D gene is left open where the match is weak. Only part of the rows carry a size: once, few, many, or a class if the clone is expanded.

J: TRBJ2-5
size: many
D: TRBD1
V: TRBV6-5
CDR3: CASSYELQGGKTQYF
DNA: TGTGCCAGCAGTTACGAATTACAGGGGGGAAAGACCCAGTACTTC

J: TRBJ2-1
size: NA
D: NA
V: TRBV7-9
CDR3: CASSLRASSYNEQFF
DNA: TGTGCCAGCAGCTTACGGGCTAGCTCCTACAATGAGCAGTTCTTC

J: TRBJ2-7
size: many
D: TRBD2
V: TRBV6-2/TRBV6-3
CDR3: CASSYLRTSGSYEQYF
DNA: TGTGCCAGCAGTTACCTCCGGACTAGCGGGAGCTACGAGCAGTACTTC

J: TRBJ2-4
size: NA
D: TRBD2
V: TRBV5-6
CDR3: CASSHRLADKNIQYF
DNA: TGTGCCAGCAGCCATAGACTAGCGGACAAAAACATTCAGTACTTC

J: TRBJ1-4
size: NA
D: NA
V: TRBV5-4
CDR3: CASSSASGEKLFF
DNA: TGTGCCAGCAGCAGCGCCTCAGGGGAAAAACTGTTTTTT

J: TRBJ2-1
size: many
D: NA
V: TRBV7-9
CDR3: CASSSRPRHLLHNEQFF
DNA: TGTGCCAGCAGCTCGCGACCCAGGCACTTACTACACAATGAGCAGTTCTTC

J: TRBJ1-1
size: many
D: NA
V: TRBV27
CDR3: CASSLYGTGIPNTEAFF
DNA: TGTGCCAGCAGTTTATACGGGACGGGAATCCCGAACACTGAAGCTTTCTTT

J: TRBJ1-5
size: few
D: TRBD1
V: TRBV6-2/TRBV6-3
CDR3: CASTRGQENQPQHF
DNA: TGTGCCAGCACCCGGGGACAGGAGAATCAGCCCCAGCATTTT

J: TRBJ2-4
size: many
D: NA
V: TRBV11-1
CDR3: CASSLGLLDIAKNIQYF
DNA: TGTGCCAGCAGCTTAGGACTCCTAGACATAGCCAAAAACATTCAGTACTTC

J: TRBJ2-7
size: many
D: NA
V: TRBV6-6
CDR3: CASSYGGPGYEQYF
DNA: TGTGCCAGCAGTTACGGAGGGCCGGGCTACGAGCAGTACTTC

J: TRBJ2-1
size: many
D: TRBD2
V: TRBV6-2/TRBV6-3
CDR3: CASSLAGGGNEQFF
DNA: TGTGCCAGCAGCTTAGCCGGCGGGGGCAATGAGCAGTTCTTC

J: TRBJ2-7
size: few
D: TRBD2
V: TRBV12-3/TRBV12-4
CDR3: CASSSAGGAGIYEQYF
DNA: TGTGCCAGCAGTTCCGCCGGAGGAGCGGGGATCTACGAGCAGTACTTC

J: TRBJ2-2
size: NA
D: TRBD2
V: TRBV4-2
CDR3: CASSQREGTGELFF
DNA: TGTGCCAGCAGCCAGCGGGAGGGGACCGGGGAGCTGTTTTTT

J: TRBJ2-1
size: many
D: TRBD2
V: TRBV3-1
CDR3: CASSQESGRANEQFF
DNA: TGTGCCAGCAGCCAAGAAAGCGGGAGGGCTAATGAGCAGTTCTTC

J: TRBJ2-1
size: few
D: TRBD2
V: TRBV7-6
CDR3: CASSLVVSGVSFGGPSSYNEQFF
DNA: TGTGCCAGCAGCTTAGTCGTTAGCGGGGTCTCCTTTGGGGGCCCAAGCTCCTACAATGAGCAGTTCTTC

J: TRBJ1-5
size: many
D: NA
V: TRBV12-3/TRBV12-4
CDR3: CASSRTFRDQPQHF
DNA: TGTGCCAGCAGTCGCACGTTTCGGGATCAGCCCCAGCATTTT

J: TRBJ2-1
size: NA
D: NA
V: TRBV6-1
CDR3: CASSPQTVVGEQFF
DNA: TGTGCCAGCAGTCCCCAGACAGTGGTGGGTGAGCAGTTCTTC

J: TRBJ2-3
size: many
D: TRBD2
V: TRBV11-2
CDR3: CASSFLAGVKTDTQYF
DNA: TGTGCCAGCAGCTTTCTAGCGGGAGTTAAAACAGATACGCAGTATTTT

J: TRBJ2-5
size: many
D: NA
V: TRBV18
CDR3: CASSPFRKNQETQYF
DNA: TGTGCCAGCTCACCTTTTAGGAAAAACCAAGAGACCCAGTACTTC

J: TRBJ2-5
size: NA
D: TRBD2
V: TRBV25-1
CDR3: CASSSGRARGETQYF
DNA: TGTGCCAGCAGCAGCGGGAGGGCCAGGGGAGAGACCCAGTACTTC

J: TRBJ2-5
size: few
D: NA
V: TRBV29-1
CDR3: CSVGTRQETQYF
DNA: TGCAGCGTCGGGACACGACAAGAGACCCAGTACTTC

J: TRBJ1-2
size: NA
D: NA
V: TRBV7-8
CDR3: CASSPGGRGPIGGYTF
DNA: TGTGCCAGCAGCCCGGGAGGCAGGGGCCCTATTGGAGGCTACACCTTC

J: TRBJ2-7
size: NA
D: TRBD1
V: TRBV9
CDR3: CASSGSQTGDAHYEQYF
DNA: TGTGCCAGCAGCGGATCCCAGACAGGGGATGCACACTACGAGCAGTACTTC

J: TRBJ2-1
size: many
D: TRBD2
V: TRBV5-1
CDR3: CASSLDAPGSGSDNEQFF
DNA: TGCGCCAGCAGCTTGGATGCCCCGGGTAGCGGGAGTGACAATGAGCAGTTCTTC

J: TRBJ2-7
size: many
D: TRBD1
V: TRBV7-2
CDR3: CASSRTGASSYEQYF
DNA: TGTGCCAGCAGCCGGACAGGGGCCTCCTCCTACGAGCAGTACTTC

J: TRBJ1-2
size: NA
D: TRBD1
V: TRBV15
CDR3: CATSRDLGQGDGYTF
DNA: TGTGCCACCAGCAGAGACCTGGGACAGGGGGACGGCTACACCTTC

J: TRBJ1-1
size: NA
D: NA
V: TRBV15
CDR3: CATSRVWGTEAFF
DNA: TGTGCCACCAGCAGAGTTTGGGGCACTGAAGCTTTCTTT

J: TRBJ1-3
size: NA
D: TRBD1
V: TRBV12-3/TRBV12-4
CDR3: CASSGTRTGGFGNTIYF
DNA: TGTGCCAGCAGCGGAACCAGGACAGGGGGCTTTGGAAACACCATATATTTT

J: TRBJ2-4
size: NA
D: NA
V: TRBV7-3
CDR3: CASSFMGVRQLAKNIQYF
DNA: TGTGCCAGCAGCTTTATGGGAGTCAGGCAGTTGGCCAAAAACATTCAGTACTTC

J: TRBJ1-2
size: few
D: NA
V: TRBV12-5
CDR3: CASGPSVDQNYGYTF
DNA: TGTGCTAGTGGTCCGTCGGTCGATCAAAACTATGGCTACACCTTC

J: TRBJ1-1
size: many
D: NA
V: TRBV5-1
CDR3: CASSLDVRGDTEAFF
DNA: TGCGCCAGCAGCTTGGATGTCAGGGGCGACACTGAAGCTTTCTTT

J: TRBJ2-7
size: many
D: NA
V: TRBV11-3
CDR3: CASSLEVGGSPYEQYF
DNA: TGTGCCAGCAGCTTAGAAGTTGGGGGGTCTCCCTACGAGCAGTACTTC

J: TRBJ2-7
size: many
D: NA
V: TRBV20-1
CDR3: CSAGEEYEQYF
DNA: TGCAGTGCTGGAGAGGAATACGAGCAGTACTTC

J: TRBJ2-7
size: many
D: NA
V: TRBV20-1
CDR3: CSANIGDYEQYF
DNA: TGCAGTGCTAATATAGGGGACTACGAGCAGTACTTC

J: TRBJ1-1
size: many
D: NA
V: TRBV20-1
CDR3: CSAREVTMNTEAFF
DNA: TGCAGTGCTAGGGAGGTCACCATGAACACTGAAGCTTTCTTT

J: TRBJ2-1
size: many
D: TRBD2
V: TRBV7-9
CDR3: CASSFSAFSGGNNEQFF
DNA: TGTGCCAGCAGCTTTAGCGCGTTTAGCGGGGGAAACAATGAGCAGTTCTTC

J: TRBJ2-7
size: many
D: NA
V: TRBV20-1
CDR3: CSANSPGSPEREQYF
DNA: TGCAGTGCCAATAGCCCGGGCTCCCCTGAAAGAGAGCAGTACTTC

J: TRBJ2-7
size: many
D: NA
V: TRBV20-1
CDR3: CSATEQDEQYF
DNA: TGCAGTGCTACGGAGCAGGACGAGCAGTACTTC

J: TRBJ1-2
size: many
D: NA
V: TRBV12-3/TRBV12-4
CDR3: CASRTGFYGYTF
DNA: TGTGCCAGCAGGACAGGCTTCTATGGCTACACCTTC

J: TRBJ2-5
size: NA
D: NA
V: TRBV6-2/TRBV6-3
CDR3: CASSYSRPDQETQYF
DNA: TGTGCCAGCAGTTACTCGAGGCCCGACCAAGAGACCCAGTACTTC

J: TRBJ1-5
size: few
D: NA
V: TRBV7-7
CDR3: CASSLAGAGVYSNQPQHF
DNA: TGTGCTAGCAGCTTAGCTGGGGCAGGGGTGTATAGCAATCAGCCCCAGCATTTT

J: TRBJ2-3
size: many
D: TRBD1
V: TRBV20-1
CDR3: CSARDLGQGLDTQYF
DNA: TGCAGTGCTAGAGATCTTGGACAGGGGTTAGATACGCAGTATTTT

J: TRBJ2-7
size: few
D: NA
V: TRBV7-8
CDR3: CASSLQLRQGRYEQYF
DNA: TGTGCCAGCAGCTTACAACTCCGCCAGGGACGCTACGAGCAGTACTTC